This T cell receptor beta chain is drawn from a study of blood T cell repertoires in COVID-19. Per the study methods: Reference gene primer amplification gave estimated nucleated cell counts. The table came from immunoSEQ multiplex PCR; TCRdb's copy has only in-frame clones and leaves some out. V and J calls and clone size are those listed in that table; D and trimming were worked out from the DNA. This table holds some 150,000 clones, roughly 84% found once. The TCR comes from a woman between 50 and 59 years old who had been exposed to COVID-19. The sample consisted of PBMCs or T cells enriched from blood (not recorded which).

In nucleotides, the CDR3 is TGTGCCAGCAGCCCCAATTCGCAGGGGGCTTTCAACTCCTACAATGAGCAGTTCTTC. Translating it yields CASSPNSQGAFNSYNEQFF. The V gene is TRBV11-2, the J gene TRBJ2-1; 8 bases match TRBD1. The junction had 15 bases not matched to a gene; V was cut back by 5 bases and J by 0 bases. Germline V gene sequence: CDR1 SGHAT, CDR2 FQNNGV. This CDR3 has 19 amino acids.